The present T cell receptor (beta chain) was sequenced within a study of blood T cell repertoires in COVID-19 (dated by TCRdb to 2019 to 2021). Turning to the overall study: The collaborator samples originated in the United States, Italy and Spain and spanned the acute and convalescent phases of COVID-19. Nearly every sample came with metadata listing a de-identified subject ID, COVID-19 status, age in years and sex. The samples were drawn from the first 160 participants of the ongoing ImmuneRACE study and from about 1,200 subjects provided by 6 global collaborators. The dataset comprised deeply sampled blood TCRbeta repertoires from subjects exposed to, actively infected with, or recovered from COVID-19. The prospective study material was composed of cDNA or gDNA derived from T cells, B-cell-depleted T cells, or PBMCs. Where available, HLA class I and class II types were obtained from metadata supplied by the sample provider rather than from assay-based typing. The repertoires were released in a freely available public database meant as a resource for research on the immune response to SARS-CoV-2. What the study reported, not specific to this receptor: The amount of clinical and demographic metadata varied by source and participant and was provided uncurated.

Collaborating institutions collected whole blood in K2EDTA tubes following their own protocols. For TCRbeta analysis, collaborator samples were shipped as frozen whole blood, as isolated PBMCs, or as DNA extracted from either sample type. Its CDR3 holds 14 amino acids, cysteine through phenylalanine. Only the CDR3 part of the read is kept: 42 bases, read in frame from the first base. CDR1 and CDR2 are read off the germline V gene (reference sequence) as LGHDT and YNNKEL. V is shortened by 4 bases, J by 1 base, and the region joining them spans 11 bases. The immunoSEQ Assay, a bias-controlled multiplex PCR, was used to amplify TCRbeta CDR3 regions from genomic DNA. The study's own analysis went as follows. The number of nucleated cells in each sample was estimated by amplification of reference gene primers within the assay. Sequence reads were collapsed and filtered to measure the absolute abundance of every unique TCRbeta CDR3 rearrangement. For each sample, productive Simpson clonality was calculated as the square root of Simpson's diversity index over productive rearrangements. TCRdb's version of the immuneACCESS table is confined to in-frame rearrangements and falls short of the full clone set. An unresolved V gene accounts for under half of the shortfall where checked; the remainder is of unknown origin. The V and J calls and clone size come from that table; D and trimming were worked out from the DNA. The sample table contains about 180,000 clones; only one count was recorded for 86% of them. The ten largest make up 7.5% to 10% of the sample.

Concerning this clone itself: Its antigen is still unknown. Base qualities were left out, and no much larger clone turns up one base away.

This chain joins TRBV3-1 (or the pseudogene TRBV3-2) to TRBJ2-7; tentative D gene TRBD1, with 5 bases matching. The sequenced material came from peripheral blood. The source of this sequence is a man aged 50 to 59 with active or convalescent COVID-19. The sequenced DNA is TGTGCCAGCAGCCCGAGCAGGGTTTCCTACGAGCAGTACTTC. It is translated as CASSPSRVSYEQYF.